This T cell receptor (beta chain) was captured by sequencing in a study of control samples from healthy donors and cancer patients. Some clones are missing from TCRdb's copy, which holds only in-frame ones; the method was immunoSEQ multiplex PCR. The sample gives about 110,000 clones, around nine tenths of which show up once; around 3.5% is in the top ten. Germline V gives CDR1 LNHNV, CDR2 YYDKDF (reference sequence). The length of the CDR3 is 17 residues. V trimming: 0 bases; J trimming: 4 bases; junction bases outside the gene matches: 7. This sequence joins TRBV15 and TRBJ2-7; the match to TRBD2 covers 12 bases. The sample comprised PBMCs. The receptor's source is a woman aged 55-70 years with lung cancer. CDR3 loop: CATSRDSGLAGFYEQYF. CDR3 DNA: TGTGCCACCAGCAGAGATTCGGGACTAGCGGGCTTTTACGAGCAGTACTTC.